Sequencing of this TCR beta chain was carried out in a study of blood T cell repertoires in COVID-19. Whole-study context: T cells, B-cell-depleted T cells, or PBMCs supplied cDNA or gDNA.

Per the germline V gene, CDR1 is SNHLY and CDR2 is FYNNEI. Trimming shortened V by 6 bases and J by 2 bases, and 12 bases separated the two germline ends. This CDR3 has 14 amino acids. Residents of 24 US areas, aged roughly 18 to 89 years, made up the participants. In the original workflow: The authors estimated nucleated cell counts from reference gene primer amplification. Using immunoSEQ multiplex PCR, the repertoire was profiled, and TCRdb retains in-frame clones only, with some absent. V, J and clone size were drawn from that table, and D and trimming were deduced from the DNA. The sample lists a few hundred thousand clones, roughly nine tenths occurring once.

This sequence originates from a human donor in a cohort exposed to, infected with or recovered from COVID-19 (not recorded which). The donor label of this sample is uncertain. Sequencing used PBMCs or T cells enriched from blood (not recorded which). V and J are TRBV2 and TRBJ2-3; weak D call: TRBD1 (5 bases). CDR3 bases: TGTGCCAGCAGAGGGGATACCATCACAGATACGCAGTATTTT. It codes for CASRGDTITDTQYF.